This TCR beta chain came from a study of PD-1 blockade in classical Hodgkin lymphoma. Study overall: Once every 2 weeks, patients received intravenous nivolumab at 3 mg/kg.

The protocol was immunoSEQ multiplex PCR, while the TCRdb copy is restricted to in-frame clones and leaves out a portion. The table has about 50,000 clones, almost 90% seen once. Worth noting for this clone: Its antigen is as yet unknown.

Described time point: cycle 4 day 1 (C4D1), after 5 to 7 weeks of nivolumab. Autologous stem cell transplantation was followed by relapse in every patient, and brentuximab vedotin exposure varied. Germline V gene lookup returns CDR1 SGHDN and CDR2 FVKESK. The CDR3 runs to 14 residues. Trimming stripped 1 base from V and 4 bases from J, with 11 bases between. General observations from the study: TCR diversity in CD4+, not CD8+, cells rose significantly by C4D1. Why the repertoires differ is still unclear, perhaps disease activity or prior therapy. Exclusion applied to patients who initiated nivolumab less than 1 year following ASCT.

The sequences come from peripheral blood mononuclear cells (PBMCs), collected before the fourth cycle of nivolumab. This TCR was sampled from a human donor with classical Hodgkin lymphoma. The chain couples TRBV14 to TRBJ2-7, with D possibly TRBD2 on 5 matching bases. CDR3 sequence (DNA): TGTGCCAGCAGCCAAGTAGCGCGTTGGTACGAGCAGTACTTC. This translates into CASSQVARWYEQYF.